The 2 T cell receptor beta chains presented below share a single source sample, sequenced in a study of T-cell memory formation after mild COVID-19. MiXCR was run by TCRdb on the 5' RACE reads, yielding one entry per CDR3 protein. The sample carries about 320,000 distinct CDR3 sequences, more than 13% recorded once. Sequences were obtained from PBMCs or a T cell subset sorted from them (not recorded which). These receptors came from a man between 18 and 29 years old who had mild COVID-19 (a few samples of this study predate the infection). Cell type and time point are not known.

The CDR3 region is CASSVDSTVFYGYTF. As DNA, the CDR3 is TGTGCCAGCAGCGTCGATTCTACAGTGTTCTATGGCTACACCTTC. The chain recombines TRBV9 with TRBJ1-2; D unclear. The CDR3 consists of 15 residues. Germline V gives CDR1 SGDLS, CDR2 YYNGEE. Trimming removed 2 bases from V and 4 bases from J, with 15 bases in between.

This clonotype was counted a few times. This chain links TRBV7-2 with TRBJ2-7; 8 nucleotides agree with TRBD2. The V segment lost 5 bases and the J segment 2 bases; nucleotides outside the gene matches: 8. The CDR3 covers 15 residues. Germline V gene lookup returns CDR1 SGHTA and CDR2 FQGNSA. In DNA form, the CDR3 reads TGTGCCAGCAGCAGGTCCGGGGGGGCCGCCTACGAGCAGTACTTC. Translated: CASSRSGGAAYEQYF.